These 2 T cell receptor beta chains were all obtained from the same sample, sequenced in a study of response to subunit inactivated influenza vaccine. TCRdb analysed the RT-PCR reads with MiXCR anew, one entry per CDR3 protein. The sample holds about 170,000 distinct CDR3 sequences, roughly 10% seen once. This material consisted of CD8+ T cells sorted from PBMCs, taken about 23 months after vaccination. The source of these receptors is a man between 50 and 75 years old who received an inactivated influenza vaccine.

The chain uses TRBV4-3 and TRBJ2-7; the D call may be TRBD1 or TRBD2 (5 bases each). This CDR3 has 17 amino acids. The germline V gene has CDR1 LGHNA and CDR2 YSLEER. V lost 0 bases, J lost 2 bases, and 17 bases lay in between. DNA of the CDR3: TGCGCCAGCAGCCAAGAGTTTACGAGAGAGGGGACCTACGAGCAGTACTTC. Amino acid sequence: CASSQEFTREGTYEQYF.

V gene TRBV27 combines with J gene TRBJ2-1; a weak D match, TRBD1 (5 bases). CDR3 length equals 13 residues. Germline V CDR1 and CDR2: MNHEY, SMNVEV (reference sequence). V gave up 3 bases and J gave up 9 bases, with 12 bases separating them. CDR3 in amino acids: CASSFPGPSEQFF. The CDR3 DNA reads TGTGCCAGCAGTTTCCCAGGGCCGAGTGAGCAGTTCTTC.